The 17 T cell receptor beta chains given below trace back to one sample, sequenced in a study of cytomegalovirus exposure and HLA in healthy donors. Method: immunoSEQ multiplex PCR; TCRdb's copy keeps in-frame clones and lacks some. The data hold about 140,000 clones, with 70% to 90% observed a single time. Sequences were obtained from PBMCs. These receptors were collected from a woman aged 25 to 39 in good health and CMV-seronegative.

The V gene is TRBV4-3, the J gene TRBJ2-1; D might be TRBD1 (5 bases). Germline-derived CDR1 and CDR2 are LGHNA and YSLEER. The CDR3 is 14 amino acids. V was cut by 1 base and J by 8 bases, with 12 bases left in between. For the CDR3, the DNA is TGCGCCAGCAGCCAAGCCTGGGGCGCCGATGAGCAGTTCTTC. Amino acids: CASSQAWGADEQFF.

The chain combines TRBV4-1 with TRBJ1-5, with TRBD1 as a possible D gene (5 bases). This CDR3 is 16 amino acids long. Germline-derived CDR1 and CDR2 are MGHRA and YSYEKL. V was pared by 1 base and J by 1 base, with 11 bases between. The CDR3 spells CASSQGEQASNQPQHF. DNA of the CDR3: TGCGCCAGCAGCCAAGGGGAACAGGCGAGCAATCAGCCCCAGCATTTT.

The rearrangement joins TRBV5-1 to TRBJ2-3; TRBD2 matches 8 bases. V trimming: 4 bases; J trimming: 6 bases; junction bases outside the gene matches: 10. Germline V gene sequence: CDR1 SGHRS, CDR2 YFSETQ. CDR3 length: 15 residues. The CDR3 spells CASSLRRPGGDTQYF. The CDR3 nucleotides read TGCGCCAGCAGCCTGCGACGGCCGGGGGGGGATACGCAGTATTTT.

The chain carries TRBV7-9 and TRBJ1-2; the match to TRBD1 covers 9 bases. Germline values: CDR1 SEHNR, CDR2 FQNEAQ (reference sequence). The CDR3 loop spans 15 amino acids. J lost 4 bases, V lost 5 bases, and 8 bases had no gene match. In DNA form, the CDR3 reads TGTGCCAGCAGCAAACAGGGGGCCCCCGTCTATGGCTACACCTTC. Translation gives CASSKQGAPVYGYTF.

This clone was recorded only once. The V call is TRBV4-1, the J call TRBJ2-3, with 8 bases matching TRBD2. The V and J ends lost 1 base and 4 bases, in that order; junction bases with no gene match: 7. The CDR3 is made up of 16 amino acids. Germline CDR1 is MGHRA and CDR2 is YSYEKL. The CDR3 spells CASSQAGGPRADTQYF. The DNA of the CDR3 is TGCGCCAGCAGCCAAGCGGGGGGGCCTAGGGCAGATACGCAGTATTTT.

The chain combines TRBV5-1 with TRBJ2-7; 8 bases match TRBD1. Germline V CDR1 and CDR2: SGHRS, YFSETQ. This CDR3 region has 16 residues. The trim removed 4 bases at V and 0 bases at J, leaving 9 bases unmatched. As DNA, the CDR3 is TGCGCCAGCAGCCCTACGGGACAGGCTATCTCCTACGAGCAGTACTTC. Encoded protein: CASSPTGQAISYEQYF.

V and J are TRBV5-4 and TRBJ2-7; TRBD1 aligns across 9 bases. The J segment lost 3 bases and the V segment lost 3 bases, leaving 7 bases of the junction unmatched. This CDR3 contains 15 residues. CDR1 is SGHNT, CDR2 YYREEE, per germline (reference sequence). CDR3 amino acids: CASSSPGQGRYEQYF. The CDR3 DNA follows: TGTGCCAGCAGCTCGCCGGGACAGGGACGCTACGAGCAGTACTTC.

The chain links TRBV5-8 to TRBJ1-6; 7 bases agree with TRBD1. This CDR3 is 15 amino acids long. The V gene's germline CDR1 is SGHTS and CDR2 YDEGEE. V lost 4 bases, J lost 8 bases, and 9 bases stayed unmatched. The CDR3 loop reads CASSPWTGSDSPLHF. The CDR3 DNA reads as TGTGCCAGCAGCCCCTGGACAGGCTCGGATTCACCCCTCCACTTT.

V is TRBV18 and J is TRBJ2-2, with D tentatively TRBD2 (6 bases). The CDR3 has 15 residues. Germline CDR1 KGHSH, CDR2 LQKENI. V dropped 2 bases and J dropped 1 base, with 8 bases sitting between them. The CDR3 spells CASSPAGMNTGELFF. CDR3 sequence (DNA): TGTGCCAGCTCACCAGCGGGGATGAACACCGGGGAGCTGTTTTTT.

V is TRBV4-1 and J is TRBJ2-7; 9 nucleotides align to TRBD2. Germline values: CDR1 MGHRA, CDR2 YSYEKL. CDR3 length equals 15 residues. V lost 3 bases to trimming and J lost 9 bases; unmatched junction nucleotides: 12. The CDR3 coding sequence is TGCGCCAGCAGCCAGCAAGCGGGGGGCCTACCTTGGCAGTACTTC. Translation: CASSQQAGGLPWQYF.

The chain links TRBV29-1 to TRBJ2-7; maybe TRBD1 (7 bases). The CDR3 has 14 residues. The V and J ends lost 6 bases and 5 bases respectively, with 20 bases between them. Germline CDR1 SQVTM, CDR2 ANQGSEA. CDR3 DNA: TGCAGCGTCACGTTCCAGGGGGGCAGGGACGAGCAGTACTTC. This codes for CSVTFQGGRDEQYF.

This sequence joins TRBV4-3 and TRBJ2-3; a weak D match, TRBD1 (5 bases). The V end was cut by 0 bases, the J end by 4 bases, with 11 bases between. CDR1 and CDR2 from the germline V gene are LGHNA and YSLEER. The CDR3 loop spans 15 amino acids. DNA for the CDR3: TGCGCCAGCAGCCAAGATAGAGTGGGGCCAGATACGCAGTATTTT. It is translated as CASSQDRVGPDTQYF.

A word on this clone: A junction boundary mismatches the germline segment, possibly from a read error. V usage is TRBV7-7 and J usage is TRBJ2-3, with TRBD1 identical over 9 bases. This CDR3 region has 15 residues. The V gene's germline CDR1 is SSHAT and CDR2 FNYEAQ (reference sequence). Here the CDR3 reads CASSPGTGSTDTQYF. The DNA of the CDR3 is TGTGCTAGCAGCCCCGGGACAGGGAGCACAGATACGCAGTATTTT.

The chain is built from TRBV5-4 and TRBJ1-2, with 7 bases matching TRBD1. The V and J ends lost 2 bases and 5 bases, in that order; junction bases with no gene match: 6. The CDR3 is 14 residues long. Germline V gives CDR1 SGHNT, CDR2 YYREEE (reference sequence). Here the CDR3 DNA reads TGTGCCAGCAGCTTTGGACAGGAATTGTATGGCTACACCTTC. This encodes CASSFGQELYGYTF.

The J gene is TRBJ1-1, the V gene TRBV21-1. TRBV21-1 counts as a pseudogene. The CDR3 loop spans 12 amino acids. Here the CDR3 reads CAGGEGNTEAFF. The CDR3 DNA reads as TGTGCCGGTGGGGAGGGGAACACTGAAGCTTTCTTT.

The chain joins TRBV5-1 to TRBJ2-7; no firm D call. The length of the CDR3 is 13 residues. Germline CDR1 reads SGHRS; CDR2 reads YFSETQ. V lost 7 bases and J 6 bases, leaving 17 bases between the germline ends. In DNA form, the CDR3 reads TGCGCCAGCCGTTTTCTAGGCTCGGGCGAGCAGTACTTC. Translating it yields CASRFLGSGEQYF. Filled out from reference TRBV5-1 and TRBJ2-7, the complete variable domain reads KAGVTQTPRYLIKTRGQQVTLSCSPISGHRSVSWYQQTPGQGLQFLFEYFSETQRNKGNFPGRFSGRQFSNSRSEMNVSTLELGDSALYLCASRFLGSGEQYFGPGTRLTVT.

V usage is TRBV5-1 and J usage is TRBJ1-1; tentatively, D is TRBD1 (6 bases). Trimming took 2 bases from V and 1 from J, leaving 12 bases between them. From germline, CDR1 is SGHRS and CDR2 YFSETQ. The CDR3 consists of 15 residues. DNA for the CDR3: TGCGCCAGCAGCTTTGGCGACAGGTGGAACACTGAAGCTTTCTTT. It encodes CASSFGDRWNTEAFF.